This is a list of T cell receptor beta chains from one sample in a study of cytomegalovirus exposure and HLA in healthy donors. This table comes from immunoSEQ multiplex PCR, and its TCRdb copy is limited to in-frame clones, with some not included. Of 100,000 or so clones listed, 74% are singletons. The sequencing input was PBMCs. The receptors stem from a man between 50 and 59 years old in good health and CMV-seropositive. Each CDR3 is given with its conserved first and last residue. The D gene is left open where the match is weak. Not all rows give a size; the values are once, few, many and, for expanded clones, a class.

cdr3_nt: TGTGCCAGCAGTTACTCGGGGGGAAACTACGAGCAGTACTTC; cdr3_aa: CASSYSGGNYEQYF; j_call: TRBJ2-7; d_call: NA; clone_size: NA; v_call: TRBV6-5
cdr3_nt: TGCGCCAGCAGCTTCAGTGGTACGGGCGAGCAGTACTTC; cdr3_aa: CASSFSGTGEQYF; j_call: TRBJ2-7; d_call: NA; clone_size: NA; v_call: TRBV5-1
cdr3_nt: TGTGCCAGCTCTAATACAGGGGGCTACGAGCAGTACTTC; cdr3_aa: CASSNTGGYEQYF; j_call: TRBJ2-7; d_call: TRBD1; clone_size: few; v_call: TRBV27
cdr3_nt: TGCGCCAGCAAAACAGGGCTAGTATTGGACACTGAAGCTTTCTTT; cdr3_aa: CASKTGLVLDTEAFF; j_call: TRBJ1-1; d_call: NA; clone_size: NA; v_call: TRBV5-1
cdr3_nt: TGCAGCGTTGGCACAGGGGCCGTTTATGGCTACACCTTC; cdr3_aa: CSVGTGAVYGYTF; j_call: TRBJ1-2; d_call: TRBD1; clone_size: NA; v_call: TRBV29-1
cdr3_nt: TGTGCCAGCTCACCACAGCGGGATCCTGGAGATACGCAGTATTTT; cdr3_aa: CASSPQRDPGDTQYF; j_call: TRBJ2-3; d_call: TRBD2; clone_size: NA; v_call: TRBV18
cdr3_nt: TGCGCCAGCAGCCAATATTTTAGTTTAAGTTCGCCTGGGGCCAACGGCCTGACTTTC; cdr3_aa: CASSQYFSLSSPGANGLTF; j_call: TRBJ2-6; d_call: NA; clone_size: NA; v_call: TRBV4-1
cdr3_nt: TGTGCCAGCAGCGAGACAGTTGGAAACACCATATATTTT; cdr3_aa: CASSETVGNTIYF; j_call: TRBJ1-3; d_call: NA; clone_size: NA; v_call: TRBV7-8
cdr3_nt: TGTGCCAGCAGCCACCGGGCGGGAGACCTGAACGAGCAGTACTTC; cdr3_aa: CASSHRAGDLNEQYF; j_call: TRBJ2-7; d_call: TRBD2; clone_size: NA; v_call: TRBV14
cdr3_nt: TGTGCCAGCAGCTTATGGTACTACTCGTACTTC; cdr3_aa: CASSLWYYSYF; j_call: TRBJ2-5; d_call: NA; clone_size: few; v_call: TRBV11-3
cdr3_nt: TGCGCCAGCAGCTTGGACAGCTCCTACAATGAGCAGTTCTTC; cdr3_aa: CASSLDSSYNEQFF; j_call: TRBJ2-1; d_call: NA; clone_size: NA; v_call: TRBV5-1
cdr3_nt: TGCGCCAGCAGCTTGAAAGGAGGGGGCGCAGATACGCAGTATTTT; cdr3_aa: CASSLKGGGADTQYF; j_call: TRBJ2-3; d_call: NA; clone_size: NA; v_call: TRBV5-1
cdr3_nt: TGTGCCAGCAGCCCCGGCGGGCGACAAGAGACCCAGTACTTC; cdr3_aa: CASSPGGRQETQYF; j_call: TRBJ2-5; d_call: NA; clone_size: NA; v_call: TRBV7-2
cdr3_nt: TGTGCCAGTAGTTCCCGACAGAGCCTTTACTATGGCTACACCTTC; cdr3_aa: CASSSRQSLYYGYTF; j_call: TRBJ1-2; d_call: NA; clone_size: few; v_call: TRBV19
cdr3_nt: TGTGCCATCAGTGAATCTGCGGTCAGCTCCTACGAGCAGTACTTC; cdr3_aa: CAISESAVSSYEQYF; j_call: TRBJ2-7; d_call: NA; clone_size: NA; v_call: TRBV10-3
cdr3_nt: TGCGCCAGCAGCCCGGGGACAGGGTCCTACAATGAGCAGTTCTTC; cdr3_aa: CASSPGTGSYNEQFF; j_call: TRBJ2-1; d_call: TRBD1; clone_size: NA; v_call: TRBV5-1
cdr3_nt: TGCGCCAGCAGCTTGGTTGGGACTAGCGACTCCTACAATGAGCAGTTCTTC; cdr3_aa: CASSLVGTSDSYNEQFF; j_call: TRBJ2-1; d_call: TRBD2; clone_size: NA; v_call: TRBV5-1
cdr3_nt: TGTGCCAGCAGCTTTACCTCATGGCAGGGCGCCTACGAGCAGTACTTC; cdr3_aa: CASSFTSWQGAYEQYF; j_call: TRBJ2-7; d_call: NA; clone_size: NA; v_call: TRBV7-2